In this sample, the clone carrying this T cell receptor beta chain turned up a few times. Its antigen remains unknown. The PCR contained 60 Vbeta and 13 Jbeta primers. Sequenced by immunoSEQ multiplex PCR; TCRdb stores in-frame clones only, minus some. The sample consists of 150,000 to 200,000 clones, about 80% of them appearing once. CDR3 length: 16 residues. J lost 2 bases, V lost 1 base, and 4 bases had no gene match. The V gene's germline CDR1 is MGHRA and CDR2 YSYEKL. This entry belongs to a study of cytomegalovirus exposure and HLA in healthy donors. Study results and limitations: Highly shared sequence variants in one cluster were likely a sequencing artifact. HLA allele associations emerged for roughly 17,000 TCR beta sequences in a later analysis, at 0.05 false discovery rate.

These donors counted as nominally healthy when sampled, but unrecorded immune exposures were likely. The sequence was collected from a man aged 25 to 45 in good health and CMV-seronegative. V gene TRBV4-1 combines with J gene TRBJ2-7; 11 bases are a match to TRBD2. What was sequenced was PBMCs. The DNA for the CDR3 is TGCGCCAGCAGCCAAGGTACTAGCGGGAGAACCTACGAGCAGTACTTC. Translated: CASSQGTSGRTYEQYF.